Detailed here is one T cell receptor (beta chain). Researchers sorted participants into cohorts using their self-reported clinical history. TCRdb's copy holds only in-frame clones and misses some; the assay was immunoSEQ multiplex PCR. The table shows a few hundred thousand clones, with roughly 80% occurring only once. Germline CDR1 LNHDA, CDR2 SQIVND (reference sequence). The CDR3 runs 13 residues. V was clipped by 0 bases and J by 15 bases, with 12 bases between them. This sample is part of a study of blood T cell repertoires in COVID-19. Study-level background: Samples came from the United States, Italy and Spain, spanning acute and convalescent COVID-19.

The sequencing input was PBMCs or T cells enriched from blood (not recorded which). The receptor was derived from a woman in her thirties or forties with acute COVID-19. This chain links TRBV19 with TRBJ1-6; D is ambiguous. CDR3 sequence: CASSIEWAGDLHF. In DNA form, the CDR3 reads TGTGCCAGTAGTATAGAATGGGCCGGGGACCTCCACTTT.